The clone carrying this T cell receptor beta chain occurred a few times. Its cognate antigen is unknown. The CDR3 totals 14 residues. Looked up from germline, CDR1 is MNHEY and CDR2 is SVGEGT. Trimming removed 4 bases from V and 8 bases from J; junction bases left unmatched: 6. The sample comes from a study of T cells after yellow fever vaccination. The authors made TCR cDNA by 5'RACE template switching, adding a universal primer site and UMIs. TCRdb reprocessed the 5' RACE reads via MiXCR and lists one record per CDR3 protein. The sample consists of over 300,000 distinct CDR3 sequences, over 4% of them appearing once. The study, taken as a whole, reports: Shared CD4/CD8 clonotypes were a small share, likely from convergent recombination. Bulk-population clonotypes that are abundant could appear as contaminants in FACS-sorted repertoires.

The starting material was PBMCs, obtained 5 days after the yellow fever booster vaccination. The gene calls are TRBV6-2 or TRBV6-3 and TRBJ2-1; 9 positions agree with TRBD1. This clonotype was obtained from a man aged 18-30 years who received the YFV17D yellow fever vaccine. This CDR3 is CASSWDRVVDEQFF. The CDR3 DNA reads TGTGCCAGCAGTTGGGACAGGGTAGTCGATGAGCAGTTCTTC.